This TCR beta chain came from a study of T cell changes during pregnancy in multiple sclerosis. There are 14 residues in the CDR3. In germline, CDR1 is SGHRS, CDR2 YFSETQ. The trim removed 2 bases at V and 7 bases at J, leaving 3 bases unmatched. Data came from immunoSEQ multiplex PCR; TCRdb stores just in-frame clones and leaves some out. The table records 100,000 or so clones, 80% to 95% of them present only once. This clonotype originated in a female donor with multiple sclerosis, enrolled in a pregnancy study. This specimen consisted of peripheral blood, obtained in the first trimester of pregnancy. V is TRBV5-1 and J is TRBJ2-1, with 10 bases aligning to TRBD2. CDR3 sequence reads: CASSFSGGGNEQFF. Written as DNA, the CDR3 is TGCGCCAGCAGCTTCAGCGGGGGGGGTAATGAGCAGTTCTTC. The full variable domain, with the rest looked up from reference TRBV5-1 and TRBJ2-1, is KAGVTQTPRYLIKTRGQQVTLSCSPISGHRSVSWYQQTPGQGLQFLFEYFSETQRNKGNFPGRFSGRQFSNSRSEMNVSTLELGDSALYLCASSFSGGGNEQFFGPGTRLTVL.